This TCR beta chain was identified during a study of blood T cells in healthy people across ages. Findings and limits, study-wide: Diversity was higher, and naive CD4+ cells more numerous, in long-lived donors than in aged donors.

CDR3 size: 15 residues. The V gene's germline CDR1 is LGHDT and CDR2 YNNKEL (reference sequence). For the second PCR, which ran for 7 to 11 cycles, a sample-barcoded 5' primer and a J-beta primer mix were used. TCRdb itself ran the 5' RACE reads through MiXCR, one entry per CDR3 protein. The sample yields more than 500,000 distinct CDR3 sequences, around 27% seen once. This clonotype was observed a few times. Its antigen remains unknown. The sample was also reused in another study, on T cells of mothers and their children. From that study: Related mother-child pairs shared slightly more overlap than unrelated pairs, but the difference was non-significant. T cell clones that were persistent and microchimeric went undetected.

Sequencing used blood. The clonotype originates from a boy aged 2-15 years in good health. The gene calls are TRBV3-1 and TRBJ2-1, with 8 bases matching TRBD2. The assigned J gene may be wrong: the sequence end matches TRBJ2-7 better. The CDR3 sequence is CASSAPGLGSGEQYF. The CDR3 nucleotides read TGTGCCAGCAGCGCGCCGGGACTAGGTTCGGGCGAGCAGTACTTC.